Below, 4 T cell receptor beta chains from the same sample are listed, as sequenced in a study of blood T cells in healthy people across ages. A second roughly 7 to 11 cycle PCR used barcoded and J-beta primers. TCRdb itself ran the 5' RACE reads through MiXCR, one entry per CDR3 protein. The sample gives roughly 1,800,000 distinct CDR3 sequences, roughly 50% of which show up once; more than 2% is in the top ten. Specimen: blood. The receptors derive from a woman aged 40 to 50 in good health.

The CDR3 spells CASSKRRDRFWSTDTQYF. The CDR3 nucleotides read TGTGCCAGCAGCAAAAGACGGGACAGGTTCTGGAGCACAGATACGCAGTATTTT. V is TRBV21-1 and J is TRBJ2-3; TRBD1, the table's D call, was not compared with the DNA. TRBV21-1 represents a pseudogene. CDR3 length equals 18 residues.

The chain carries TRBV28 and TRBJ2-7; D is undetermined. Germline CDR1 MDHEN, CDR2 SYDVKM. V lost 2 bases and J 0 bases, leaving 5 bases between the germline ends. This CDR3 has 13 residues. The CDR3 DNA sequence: TGTGCCAGCAGTTTACACCTCTCCTACGAGCAGTACTTC. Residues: CASSLHLSYEQYF.

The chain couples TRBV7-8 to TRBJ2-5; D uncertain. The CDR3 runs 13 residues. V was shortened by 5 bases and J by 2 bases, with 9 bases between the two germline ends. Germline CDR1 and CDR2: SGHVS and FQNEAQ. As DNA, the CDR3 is TGTGCCAGCAGCACGAACGGACAAGAGACCCAGTACTTC. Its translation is CASSTNGQETQYF. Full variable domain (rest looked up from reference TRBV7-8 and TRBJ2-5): GAGVSQSPRYKVAKRGQDVALRCDPISGHVSLFWYQQALGQGPEFLTYFQNEAQLDKSGLPSDRFFAERPEGSVSTLKIQRTQQEDSAVYLCASSTNGQETQYFGPGTRLLVL.

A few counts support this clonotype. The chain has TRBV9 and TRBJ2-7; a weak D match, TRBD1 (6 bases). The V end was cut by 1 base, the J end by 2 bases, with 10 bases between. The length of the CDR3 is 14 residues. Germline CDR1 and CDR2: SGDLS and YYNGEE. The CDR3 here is CASSVRDNPYEQYF. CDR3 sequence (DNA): TGTGCCAGCAGCGTAAGGGACAACCCCTACGAGCAGTACTTC.